The 14 T cell receptor beta chains presented below share a single source sample, sequenced in a study of CD4+ T cells in melanoma. Sequencing was performed with immunoSEQ multiplex PCR; in TCRdb, only in-frame clones are kept and a portion is missing. The sample shows about 10,000 clones, roughly three fifths of them seen only once. Sequenced material: cells from a culture (not recorded whether cultured in vitro). The receptor set was obtained from a human donor with melanoma.

This clone is labeled as medium-sized. The chain employs TRBV5-1 and TRBJ1-4; D is undetermined. This CDR3 comprises 15 residues. V was trimmed by 4 bases and J by 7 bases, leaving 17 bases between them. Looked up from germline, CDR1 is SGHRS and CDR2 is YFSETQ. For the CDR3, the DNA is TGCGCCAGCAGCCCCTGGGCAACTCCGGCTGAAAAACTGTTTTTT. It codes for CASSPWATPAEKLFF.

This chain connects TRBV5-1 to TRBJ2-2, with 15 bases fitting TRBD2. Germline V CDR1 and CDR2: SGHRS, YFSETQ. The CDR3 loop spans 17 amino acids. Losses at the gene ends were 4 bases for V and 4 bases for J; bases not matched to a gene: 5. The CDR3, as DNA: TGCGCCAGCAGCCCGGGACTAGCGGGGGGCCTCACCGGGGAGCTGTTTTTT. Its translation is CASSPGLAGGLTGELFF.

V gene TRBV11-2 combines with J gene TRBJ2-2, with 7 bases fitting TRBD2. Germline lookup yields CDR1 SGHAT and CDR2 FQNNGV. V shed 6 bases and J 2 bases; nucleotides not matched to a gene: 9. The CDR3 spans 16 residues. CDR3 in amino acids: CASRLLSGANTGELFF. Written as DNA, the CDR3 is TGTGCCAGCAGGTTGCTAAGCGGGGCTAACACCGGGGAGCTGTTTTTT.

The V gene is TRBV7-3, the J gene TRBJ2-3, with TRBD2 as a possible D gene (6 bases). V lost 3 bases to trimming and J lost 0 bases, with 10 bases between them. The CDR3 is 15 amino acids. Germline values: CDR1 SGHTA, CDR2 FQGTGA. This chain's CDR3 is CASSFNRGSTDTQYF. CDR3 DNA: TGTGCCAGCAGCTTTAATCGGGGGAGCACAGATACGCAGTATTTT.

This clone was detected only a few times. The chain has TRBV30 and TRBJ1-1, with D tentatively TRBD1 (5 bases). The ends were cut back, 4 bases at V and 5 bases at J, with 14 bases in the middle. Germline assignment: CDR1 GTSNPN and CDR2 SVGIG (reference sequence). The CDR3 extends over 13 amino acids. CDR3 bases: TGTGCCTGGATCCGACAGAGACGAACTGAAGCTTTCTTT. This encodes CAWIRQRRTEAFF.

This clone came up a few times. V is TRBV29-1 and J is TRBJ1-2; D possibly corresponds to TRBD1 (6 bases). Germline assignment: CDR1 SQVTM and CDR2 ANQGSEA. The length of the CDR3 is 14 residues. The V and J ends lost 4 bases and 0 bases respectively, with 12 bases between them. The CDR3 DNA reads TGCAGCGTTGGTTGGGGGGCCTCTAACTATGGCTACACCTTC. This sequence encodes CSVGWGASNYGYTF.

The V gene is TRBV5-1, the J gene TRBJ2-5; either TRBD1 or TRBD2 may supply D (5 bases each). The V gene lost 4 bases and the J gene lost 0 bases, with 16 bases spanning the gap. CDR3 length: 16 residues. Germline CDR1 is SGHRS and CDR2 is YFSETQ. The CDR3, as DNA: TGCGCCAGCAGCCCCCAGGGACGGTCGTACCAAGAGACCCAGTACTTC. As protein: CASSPQGRSYQETQYF.

This clone has just a few counts. V gene TRBV5-1 combines with J gene TRBJ2-7; no reliable D call. V lost 5 bases, J lost 3 bases, and 15 bases lay in between. This CDR3 region has 14 residues. Germline V gene sequence: CDR1 SGHRS, CDR2 YFSETQ. CDR3 nucleotide sequence: TGCGCCAGCAGGCCCGCCTACCGGGTCTACGAGCAGTACTTC. Its protein is CASRPAYRVYEQYF.

This clone was detected only a few times. The chain is built from TRBV6-6 and TRBJ2-1, with D maybe TRBD2 (6 bases). The germline V gene has CDR1 MNHNY and CDR2 SVGAGI (reference sequence). Between the trimmed V and J ends, which lost 5 bases and 5 bases, there was a span of 10 bases. The CDR3 extends over 13 amino acids. CDR3 in amino acids: CASSKLADNEQFF. In DNA, the CDR3 is TGTGCCAGCAGTAAACTAGCAGACAATGAGCAGTTCTTC.

The CDR3: CASSFGGSYGYTF. The CDR3 DNA sequence: TGTGCCAGCAGCTTCGGGGGGAGCTATGGCTACACCTTC. The chain recombines TRBV5-4 with TRBJ1-2; D may be TRBD1 (5 bases). Trimming stripped 2 bases from V and 4 bases from J, with 9 bases between. The CDR3 covers 13 residues. Per the germline V gene, CDR1 is SGHNT and CDR2 is YYREEE (reference sequence).

The chain is built from TRBV5-4 and TRBJ1-1, with a weak D call TRBD1 (5 bases). The V gene's germline CDR1 is SGHNT and CDR2 YYREEE (reference sequence). The CDR3 spans 17 residues. V lost 0 bases and J 1 base, leaving 16 bases between the germline ends. CDR3 DNA sequence: TGTGCCAGCAGCTTGGCATACGGCGGGACGGGGAACACTGAAGCTTTCTTT. This encodes CASSLAYGGTGNTEAFF.

This clone has just one count. This sequence joins TRBV2 and TRBJ2-7; TRBD1 agrees at 7 bases. The CDR3 runs 14 residues. The V segment lost 7 bases and the J segment 1 base; nucleotides outside the gene matches: 7. Germline values: CDR1 SNHLY, CDR2 FYNNEI. CDR3 sequence (DNA): TGTGCCAGCAAGGATACAGGGGCTTCCTACGAGCAGTACTTC. It yields the protein CASKDTGASYEQYF. Supplemented by reference TRBV2 and TRBJ2-7, the full variable domain reads EPEVTQTPSHQVTQMGQEVILRCVPISNHLYFYWYRQILGQKVEFLVSFYNNEISEKSEIFDDQFSVERPDGSNFTLKIRSTKLEDSAMYFCASKDTGASYEQYFGPGTRLTVT.

J is TRBJ2-2 and V is TRBV2; 9 positions agree with TRBD1. V shed 2 bases and J 7 bases; nucleotides not matched to a gene: 11. The CDR3 sequence is 17 residues long. The V gene's germline CDR1 is SNHLY and CDR2 FYNNEI. The CDR3 protein is CASSESRDRVAGGELFF. The CDR3 nucleotides are TGTGCCAGCAGTGAATCCCGGGACAGGGTAGCTGGCGGGGAGCTGTTTTTT. Drawing the rest from reference TRBV2 and TRBJ2-2, the complete variable domain is EPEVTQTPSHQVTQMGQEVILRCVPISNHLYFYWYRQILGQKVEFLVSFYNNEISEKSEIFDDQFSVERPDGSNFTLKIRSTKLEDSAMYFCASSESRDRVAGGELFFGEGSRLTVL.

This clone was seen a handful of times. This chain connects TRBV7-6 to TRBJ1-2, with 7 nucleotides matching TRBD1. CDR3 size: 15 residues. Germline V gene sequence: CDR1 SGHVS, CDR2 FNYEAQ. Germline trimming cut 6 bases from V and 6 bases from J; bases unmatched to any gene: 13. CDR3 nucleotides: TGTGCCAGCAGTTTGAGGACAGGACCGACACATGGCTACACCTTC. It specifies CASSLRTGPTHGYTF.